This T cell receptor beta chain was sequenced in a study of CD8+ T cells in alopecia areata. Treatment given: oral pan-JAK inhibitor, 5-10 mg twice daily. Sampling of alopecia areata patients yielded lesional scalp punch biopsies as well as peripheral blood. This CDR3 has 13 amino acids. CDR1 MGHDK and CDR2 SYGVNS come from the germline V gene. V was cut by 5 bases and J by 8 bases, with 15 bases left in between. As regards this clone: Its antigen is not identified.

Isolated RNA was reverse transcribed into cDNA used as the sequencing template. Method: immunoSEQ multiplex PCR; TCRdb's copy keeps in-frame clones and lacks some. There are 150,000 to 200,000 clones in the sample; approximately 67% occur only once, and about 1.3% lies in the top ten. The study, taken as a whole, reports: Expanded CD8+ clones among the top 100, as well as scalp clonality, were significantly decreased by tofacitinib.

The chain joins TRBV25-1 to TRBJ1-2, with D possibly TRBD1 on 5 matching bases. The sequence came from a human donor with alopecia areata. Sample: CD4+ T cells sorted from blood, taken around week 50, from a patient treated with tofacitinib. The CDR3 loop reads CASSPPSGPGYTF. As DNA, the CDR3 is TGTGCCAGCAGTCCCCCGTCGGGACCCGGCTACACCTTC.